The 20 T cell receptor beta chains given below trace back to one sample, sequenced in a study of blood T cell repertoires in COVID-19. The method was immunoSEQ multiplex PCR; TCRdb's version includes in-frame clones alone and lacks a portion of them. The sample lists approximately 210,000 clones; roughly 86% were seen once. The material sequenced was peripheral blood. The origin of the receptors is a woman aged 50 to 65 with active or convalescent COVID-19.

The chain joins TRBV5-1 to TRBJ1-2, with TRBD1 matching over 9 bases. The trim removed 5 bases at V and 8 bases at J, leaving 10 bases unmatched. CDR3 size: 14 residues. The germline CDR1 and CDR2 sequences are SGHRS and YFSETQ. For the CDR3, the DNA is TGCGCCAGCAGAATGGAGGAGGACAGGGGCGGCTACACCTTC. Its protein is CASRMEEDRGGYTF.

The chain couples TRBV5-1 to TRBJ2-7; 8 bases match TRBD2. V trimming: 0 bases; J trimming: 1 base; junction bases outside the gene matches: 3. The CDR3 is 15 amino acids. The germline V gene encodes CDR1 SGHRS and CDR2 YFSETQ. This chain's CDR3 is CASSLGLAPSYEQYV. CDR3 bases: TGCGCCAGCAGCTTGGGACTAGCGCCGTCCTACGAGCAGTACGTC.

This clone was counted between two and nine times. V and J are TRBV5-1 and TRBJ1-2; possibly TRBD1 for D (6 bases). V shed 1 base and J shed 5 bases, with 12 bases lying between them. From germline, CDR1 is SGHRS and CDR2 YFSETQ. This CDR3 region has 14 residues. The CDR3 is CASSLRQDGYGYTF. DNA for the CDR3: TGCGCCAGCAGCTTGCGACAGGATGGGTATGGCTACACCTTC. Complete variable domain (other parts from reference TRBV5-1 and TRBJ1-2): KAGVTQTPRYLIKTRGQQVTLSCSPISGHRSVSWYQQTPGQGLQFLFEYFSETQRNKGNFPGRFSGRQFSNSRSEMNVSTLELGDSALYLCASSLRQDGYGYTFGSGTRLTVV.

This chain links TRBV5-3 with TRBJ2-2; TRBD1 might be the D (6 bases). TRBV5-3 is an ORF; its function is uncertain. V was pared by 2 bases and J by 3 bases, with 14 bases between. The CDR3 is 16 residues long. The CDR3 region is CARSFIGGADTGELFF. The DNA for the CDR3 is TGTGCCAGAAGCTTCATTGGGGGCGCCGACACCGGGGAGCTGTTTTTT.

This chain connects TRBV6-2 or TRBV6-3 to TRBJ1-6; D call uncertain. The germline CDR1 and CDR2 sequences are MNHEY and SVGEGT. Trimming left V 0 bases short and J 7 bases short, with 10 bases between. This CDR3 contains 15 residues. The CDR3 sequence: CASSYSRVRNSPLHF. The DNA of the CDR3 is TGTGCCAGCAGTTACTCTAGAGTGCGGAATTCACCCCTCCACTTT.

The CDR3 DNA follows: TGTGCCACCGAAACTACAGGGCGGAATGAAAAACTGTTTTTT. As protein: CATETTGRNEKLFF. V is TRBV21-1 and J is TRBJ1-4; the listed D gene, TRBD1, was not tested against the DNA. TRBV21-1 is labeled a pseudogene. The CDR3 is 14 residues long.

About this clone itself: The same CDR3 also results from other DNA sequences found in this sample. The gene calls are TRBV24-1 and TRBJ2-1; 14 bases map to TRBD2. The CDR3 runs to 16 residues. With 4 bases clipped from V and 4 bases from J, the junction kept 2 bases outside the gene matches. Germline-derived CDR1 and CDR2 are KGHDR and SFDVKD. Written as DNA, the CDR3 is TGTGCCACCAGTGACAGGACTAGCGGGGGGTACAATGAGCAGTTCTTC. Translation gives CATSDRTSGGYNEQFF.

The rearrangement joins TRBV5-1 to TRBJ1-1; 9 positions agree with TRBD1. Germline V gene sequence: CDR1 SGHRS, CDR2 YFSETQ. The CDR3 totals 15 residues. The V gene end was trimmed by 0 bases and the J gene end by 3 bases; junction bases not matched to a gene: 3. The CDR3 DNA is TGCGCCAGCAGCTTGGCCGGGACAGGGTACACTGAAGCTTTCTTT. This codes for CASSLAGTGYTEAFF.

The chain uses TRBV15 and TRBJ1-3, with D possibly being TRBD1 (5 bases). This CDR3 is 14 amino acids long. Trimming pared 1 base from V and 3 bases from J, leaving 7 bases between. CDR1 and CDR2 (germline): LNHNV, YYDKDF (reference sequence). The CDR3 nucleotides read TGTGCCACCAGCAGAGGGGGACTTGGAAACACCATATATTTT. Translated, it gives CATSRGGLGNTIYF.

V and J are TRBV5-6 and TRBJ2-7; unclear D gene. This CDR3 is built from 11 residues. Per the germline V gene, CDR1 is SGHDT and CDR2 is YYEEEE. Trimming removed 1 base from V and 6 bases from J, with 5 bases in between. As DNA, the CDR3 is TGTGCCAGCAGCTTGCACGGCGAGCAGTACTTC. Translation gives CASSLHGEQYF. The complete variable domain, with remaining parts taken from reference TRBV5-6 and TRBJ2-7, reads DAGVTQSPTHLIKTRGQQVTLRCSPKSGHDTVSWYQQALGQGPQFIFQYYEEEERQRGNFPDRFSGHQFPNYSSELNVNALLLGDSALYLCASSLHGEQYFGPGTRLTVT.

This clone was observed many times. This chain uses TRBV7-9 with TRBJ2-7, with D possibly TRBD2 on 6 matching bases. V shed 5 bases and J shed 2 bases, with 16 bases lying between them. The CDR3 runs to 15 residues. Germline V CDR1 and CDR2: SEHNR, FQNEAQ (reference sequence). CDR3 sequence (DNA): TGTGCCAGCAGCGGATATCCTTCTAGCGCCTACGAGCAGTACTTC. Its protein is CASSGYPSSAYEQYF.

On this clone itself: The sample holds other DNA sequences that translate to the same CDR3. This sequence joins TRBV2 and TRBJ2-7; 7 bases agree with TRBD1. The V and J ends lost 6 bases and 4 bases, in that order; junction bases with no gene match: 3. This CDR3 spans 12 amino acids. Germline values: CDR1 SNHLY, CDR2 FYNNEI. CDR3 bases: TGTGCCAGCAGCCGACAGGGTTACGAGCAGTACGTC. Residues: CASSRQGYEQYV.

This rearrangement joins TRBV4-2 to TRBJ2-3, with 9 bases fitting TRBD1. The germline CDR1 and CDR2 sequences are LGHNA and YNFKEQ. The CDR3 loop spans 17 amino acids. J lost 0 bases, V lost 1 base, and 5 bases had no gene match. CDR3 in amino acids: CASSQGRGTGSTDTQYF. CDR3 sequence (DNA): TGTGCCAGCAGCCAAGGGAGGGGGACAGGGAGCACAGATACGCAGTATTTT.

This chain links TRBV27 with TRBJ2-3; D ambiguous. Trimming took off 5 bases at V and 0 bases at J, with 15 bases between the two ends. The germline CDR1 and CDR2 sequences are MNHEY and SMNVEV (reference sequence). This CDR3 is built from 16 residues. The CDR3 region has the DNA TGTGCCAGCAGTAACGTGGCATATGCTAGCACAGATACGCAGTATTTT. Protein: CASSNVAYASTDTQYF.

The CDR3 DNA reads TGTGCCAGTTGGGGAGGGGCAGGTGAAAAACTGTTTTTT. Translation: CASWGGAGEKLFF. This chain uses TRBV6-5 with TRBJ1-4; possible D gene TRBD1, 5 bases. The CDR3 sequence is 13 residues long. CDR1 and CDR2 from the germline V gene are MNHEY and SVGAGI. Trimming removed 9 bases from V and 7 bases from J, with 15 bases in between.

The gene calls are TRBV12-3 or TRBV12-4 and TRBJ1-1; D remains unclear. The V gene lost 3 bases and the J gene lost 0 bases, with 5 bases spanning the gap. This CDR3 is 13 amino acids long. The CDR3 DNA sequence: TGTGCCAGCAGTTTGGCAATGAACACTGAAGCTTTCTTT. Protein: CASSLAMNTEAFF.

Worth noting for this clone: This same CDR3 is encoded by further DNA sequences in the sample. The chain has TRBV2 and TRBJ2-1; 7 positions match TRBD1. Looked up from germline, CDR1 is SNHLY and CDR2 is FYNNEI. Trimming took 4 bases from V and 4 from J; bases not matched to a gene: 1. The CDR3 totals 13 residues. The CDR3 loop reads CASSGQGYNEQFF. The CDR3 coding sequence is TGTGCCAGCAGTGGACAGGGATACAATGAGCAGTTCTTC.

The J gene is TRBJ2-1, the V gene TRBV10-3; weak D call: TRBD2 (6 bases). V lost 8 bases and J 7 bases, leaving 18 bases between the germline ends. Germline V gene sequence: CDR1 ENHRY, CDR2 SYGVKD. The CDR3 has 14 amino acids. CDR3 region: CAIRSGLVANEQFF. The CDR3 bases are TGTGCCATCCGGTCGGGACTCGTAGCTAATGAGCAGTTCTTC.

The chain couples TRBV19 to TRBJ1-5; weak D call: TRBD1 (6 bases). Trimming removed 8 bases from V and 2 bases from J, with 10 bases in between. CDR3 size: 13 residues. Germline V gene data show CDR1 as LNHDA and CDR2 as SQIVND (reference sequence). As DNA, the CDR3 is TGTGCCAGTGGGGGCTTAGGCAATCAGCCCCAGCATTTT. This sequence encodes CASGGLGNQPQHF.

V usage is TRBV2 and J usage is TRBJ2-3; possible D gene TRBD1, 6 bases. The CDR3 contains 14 residues. Germline lookup yields CDR1 SNHLY and CDR2 FYNNEI. Trimming shortened V by 11 bases and J by 0 bases, and 15 bases separated the two germline ends. The CDR3 spells CAGSRTASTDTQYF. The DNA of the CDR3 is TGTGCCGGATCTCGGACAGCTAGCACAGATACGCAGTATTTT. Full variable domain (outside the CDR3, taken from reference TRBV2 and TRBJ2-3): EPEVTQTPSHQVTQMGQEVILRCVPISNHLYFYWYRQILGQKVEFLVSFYNNEISEKSEIFDDQFSVERPDGSNFTLKIRSTKLEDSAMYFCAGSRTASTDTQYFGPGTRLTVL.